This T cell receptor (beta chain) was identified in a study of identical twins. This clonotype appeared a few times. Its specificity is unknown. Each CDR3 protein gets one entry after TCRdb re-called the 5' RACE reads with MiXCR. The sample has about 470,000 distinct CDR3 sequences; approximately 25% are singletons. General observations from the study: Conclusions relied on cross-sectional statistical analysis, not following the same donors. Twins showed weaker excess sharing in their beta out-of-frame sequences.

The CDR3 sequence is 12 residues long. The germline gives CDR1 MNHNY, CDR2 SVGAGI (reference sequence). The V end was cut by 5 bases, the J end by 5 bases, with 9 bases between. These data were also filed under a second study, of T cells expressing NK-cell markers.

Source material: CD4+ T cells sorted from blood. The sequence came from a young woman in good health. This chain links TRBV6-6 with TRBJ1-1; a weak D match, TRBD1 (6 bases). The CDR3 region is CASSPQGTEAFF. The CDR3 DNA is TGTGCCAGCAGTCCCCAGGGGACTGAAGCTTTCTTT.